This T cell receptor beta chain is from a study of early T cells in non-severe SARS-CoV-2 infection. Across the study: The authors sequenced bulk RNA from unsorted whole blood, leaving chains unpaired. Study results and limitations: Comparison of clonotypes with VDJdb favored anti-spike CD8 responses while missing private and CD4 specificities.

In regard to this clonotype: Its antigen is not identified.

The length of the CDR3 is 11 residues. Germline V gives CDR1 SNHLY, CDR2 FYNNEI. The V end was cut by 2 bases, the J end by 6 bases, with 1 base between. Tagging with unique molecular identifiers was applied to individual cDNA molecules. TCRdb ran MiXCR on the 5' RACE reads and lists one entry per CDR3 protein. The sample records about 70,000 distinct CDR3 sequences, 9% to 10% being singletons. This rearrangement joins TRBV2 to TRBJ2-2, with D uncertain. The source of this sequence is an adult who was a healthcare worker with PCR-confirmed SARS-CoV-2 infection or an uninfected control (not recorded which). The source was whole blood, collected at baseline. This CDR3 is CASSESGELFF. The CDR3, as DNA: TGTGCCAGCAGTGAATCCGGGGAGCTGTTTTTT.